This T cell receptor beta chain was identified in a study of post-analysis software for immune sequencing data. Study as a whole: Multiple sclerosis in the patients followed relapsing-remitting, secondary progressive and progressive-relapsing courses.

Study-wide results and limits: A few TRBV segments appeared more often in patients than in controls, and TRBV5-6, TRBV5-1 and TRBV20-1 were among these.

The CDR3 consists of 14 residues. The V gene lost 7 bases and the J gene lost 1 base, with 11 bases spanning the gap. The germline CDR1 and CDR2 sequences are MGHDK and SYGVNS. Comments on this clonotype: What it recognizes is unknown.

cDNA libraries for TCR beta contained unique molecular identifiers. Via MiXCR, TCRdb re-called the PCR reads, giving one row per CDR3 protein. The table includes 600,000 to 750,000 distinct CDR3 sequences, approximately 60% detected once. The receptor was isolated from a girl aged 2 to 9 with multiple sclerosis. The chain joins TRBV25-1 to TRBJ2-4, with a possible D match to TRBD1 (6 bases). The sample was blood. In nucleotides, the CDR3 is TGTGCCAGCATGCCGAGGGGGGCCAAAAACATTCAGTACTTC. Its translation: CASMPRGAKNIQYF.